The present T cell receptor (beta chain) was sequenced within a study of a mutant IDH1 vaccine in newly diagnosed glioma. Study-level background: The study started vaccination 4-6 weeks after radiotherapy alone, or with temozolomide cycles. Treated patients comprised about 60% males and around 40% females, mean age about 44 years.

As for this clone: The antigen remains unidentified.

Libraries were prepared by immunoSEQ multiplex PCR; TCRdb keeps only in-frame clonotypes and omits some of them. The sample lists roughly 72,000 clones; 91% were seen once. The time point was: week 5, during vaccination. The study gave 300 ug of mutant IDH1 20-mer peptide per vaccine dose, with topical imiquimod. The CDR3 consists of 13 residues. Trimming left V 5 bases short and J 6 bases short, with 11 bases between. Germline loops: CDR1 SGHTA, CDR2 FQGNSA. The J gene is TRBJ2-1, the V gene TRBV7-2; no reliable D call. The source was PBMCs, collected from a glioma patient whose treatment included an IDH1 peptide vaccine. The clonotype originates from a woman aged 45-60 years with glioma. The CDR3 sequence: CASSPLELNEQFF. CDR3 nucleotide sequence: TGTGCCAGCAGCCCCTTGGAGCTCAATGAGCAGTTCTTC.